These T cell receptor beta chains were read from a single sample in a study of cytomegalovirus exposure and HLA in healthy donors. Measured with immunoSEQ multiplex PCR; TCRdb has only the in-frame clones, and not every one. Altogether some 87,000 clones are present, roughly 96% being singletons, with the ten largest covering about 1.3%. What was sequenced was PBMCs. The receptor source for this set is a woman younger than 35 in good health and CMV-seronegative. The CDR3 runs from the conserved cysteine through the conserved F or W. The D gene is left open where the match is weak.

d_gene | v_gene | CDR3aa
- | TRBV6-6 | CASSYFSNPREQFF
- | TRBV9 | CASSVNTDTQYF
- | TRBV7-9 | CASSLAVGQGSISNQPQHF
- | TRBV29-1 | CSVAGGAGFNMNTEAFF
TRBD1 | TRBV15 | CATSSAGTGAASYEQYF
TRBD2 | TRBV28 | CASSSPGLAGETVRNEQFF
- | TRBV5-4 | CASSTMDRNTEAFF
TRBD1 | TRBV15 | CATSRNPGGEKLFF
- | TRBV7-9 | CASSTPGVQNTGELFF
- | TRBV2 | CASSDGQGFYGYTF
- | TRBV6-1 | CASSSGQLSYGYTF
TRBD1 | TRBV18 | CASSPTTGESWNYTF
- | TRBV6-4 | CASSHPNTGELFF
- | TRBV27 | CASSWTENTEAFF
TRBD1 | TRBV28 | CASSYGQGLNTGELFF
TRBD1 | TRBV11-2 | CASSGRTDREYIQYF
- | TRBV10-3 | CAISEGARYQETQYF
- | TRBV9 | CASGPRERSYNEQFF
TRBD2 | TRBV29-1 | CSAGTSGRASGGYEQYF
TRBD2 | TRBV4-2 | CASSQEGLAGDNEQFF
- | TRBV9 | CASNPSPGNYGYTF
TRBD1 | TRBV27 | CASSLGQGGNQPQHF
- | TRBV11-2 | CASSLGGGTAVEEQYF
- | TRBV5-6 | CASSPGPGIGSYEQYF
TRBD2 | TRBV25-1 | CASSRGLQETQYF
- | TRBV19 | CASSIFGGQETQYF
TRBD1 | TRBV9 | CASSRDRGQIDTQYF
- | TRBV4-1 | CASSHGRANTGELFF
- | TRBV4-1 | CASSPHIATNEKLFF
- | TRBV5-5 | CASSPDRHEQYF
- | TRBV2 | CASSVTGWTEAFF
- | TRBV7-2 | CASSVVASISSYEQYF
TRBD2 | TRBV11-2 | CASSLSGLAYDTQYF
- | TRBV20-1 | CSARIRRAQYF
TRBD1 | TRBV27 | CASRHEDRLAEAFF
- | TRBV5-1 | CASSYCCGSENEQFF
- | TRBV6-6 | CASSSPRRLARVEQFF
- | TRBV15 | CATSYYGEQEQFF
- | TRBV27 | CASSTLNGVSEKLFF
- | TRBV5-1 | CASSGGVNTEAFF
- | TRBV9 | CASSVGGGNSEYNEQFF
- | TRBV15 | CATRDDRDYEQYF
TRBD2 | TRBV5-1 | CASSSTGLGAGELFF
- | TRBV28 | CASSWGTTNTGELFF
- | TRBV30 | CAWSQGTEAFF
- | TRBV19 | CASSPQGYGYTF
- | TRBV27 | CASSSLPRETGQPQHF
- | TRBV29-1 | CSVQSGSQIAIDTQYF
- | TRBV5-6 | CASSLGLQVQGSNTEAFF
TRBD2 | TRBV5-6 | CASTIGLPREAQYF
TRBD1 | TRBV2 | CASRSVPGQGENGYGYTF
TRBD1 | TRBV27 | CATKTGAGYEQYF
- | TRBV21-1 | CAFPQGSTEAFF
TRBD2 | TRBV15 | CATSSDGTSAYEQYF
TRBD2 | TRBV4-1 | CASNGLGREHNEQFF
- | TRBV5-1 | CASSLAGLSEQYF
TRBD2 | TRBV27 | CASASTGTSGLYGTDTQYF
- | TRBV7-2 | CASSLVGAATESDTQYF
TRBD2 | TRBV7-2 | CASSFWGRLAGVETQYF